This T cell receptor beta chain came from a study of OX40 agonist ivuxolimab in advanced cancers. Overall study: Of mixed ages from 23 to 79 and averaging about 56 years, the group was more than 65% male.

TCRdb's copy holds only in-frame clones and misses some; the assay was immunoSEQ multiplex PCR. The data show some 67,000 clones, around 85% seen once. This clone was recorded a few times. Enrollment shut out patients with autoimmune disease history or systemic immunosuppression. Trimming took off 5 bases at V and 8 bases at J, with 15 bases between the two ends. Germline V CDR1 and CDR2: SGHTA, FQGNSA. The CDR3 length is 13 residues. The chain uses TRBV7-2 and TRBJ1-2; D is perhaps TRBD1 (5 bases). The clonotype was recovered from an adult with an advanced solid tumor such as melanoma, head and neck, liver or kidney cancer. The sequenced sample was CD4+ or CD8+ T cells sorted from blood, obtained in a trial of the OX40 agonist ivuxolimab. The CDR3 is CASSPGQGEGYTF. In DNA form, the CDR3 reads TGTGCCAGCAGCCCCGGGCAGGGTGAGGGCTACACCTTC. Full variable domain (remainder filled in from reference TRBV7-2 and TRBJ1-2): GAGVSQSPSNKVTEKGKDVELRCDPISGHTALYWYRQSLGQGLEFLIYFQGNSAPDKSGLPSDRFSAERTGGSVSTLTIQRTQQEDSAVYLCASSPGQGEGYTFGSGTRLTVV.